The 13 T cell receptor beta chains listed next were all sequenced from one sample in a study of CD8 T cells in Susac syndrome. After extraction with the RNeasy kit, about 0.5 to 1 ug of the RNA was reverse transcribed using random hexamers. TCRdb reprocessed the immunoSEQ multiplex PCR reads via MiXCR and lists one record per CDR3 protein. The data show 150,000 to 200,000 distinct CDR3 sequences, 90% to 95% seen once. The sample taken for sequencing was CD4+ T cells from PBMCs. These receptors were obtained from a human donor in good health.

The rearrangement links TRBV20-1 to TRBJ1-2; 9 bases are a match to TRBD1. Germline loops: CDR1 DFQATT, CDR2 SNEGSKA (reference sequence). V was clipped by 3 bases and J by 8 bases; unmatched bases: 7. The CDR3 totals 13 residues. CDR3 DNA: TGCAGTGCTAGGGGGACAGGGCGAAGCGGCTACACCTTC. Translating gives CSARGTGRSGYTF.

Here the CDR3 DNA reads TGTGCCAGCAGCATTCGGATGGAGGGGAGAGATACGCAGTATTTT. Translated: CASSIRMEGRDTQYF. The chain couples TRBV7-9 to TRBJ2-3; a weak D match, TRBD2 (6 bases). Germline V CDR1 and CDR2: SEHNR, FQNEAQ (reference sequence). Trimming cost V 5 bases and J 5 bases, with 17 bases left between them. The CDR3 is 15 amino acids.

CDR3 region: CASSRIQGRNTEAFF. CDR3 nucleotide sequence: TGTGCCAGCAGTCGGATACAGGGGAGGAACACTGAAGCTTTCTTT. The rearrangement joins TRBV12-3 or TRBV12-4 to TRBJ1-1; TRBD1 matches at 7 bases. Trimming cost V 5 bases and J 1 base; bases outside gene matches: 7. This CDR3 is built from 15 residues.

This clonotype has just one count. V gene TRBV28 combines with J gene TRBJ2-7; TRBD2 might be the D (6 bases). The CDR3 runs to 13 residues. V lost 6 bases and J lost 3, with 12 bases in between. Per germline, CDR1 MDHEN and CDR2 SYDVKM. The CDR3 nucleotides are TGTGCCAGCAGGTCCCCGGGGGACTACGAGCAGTACTTC. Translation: CASRSPGDYEQYF.

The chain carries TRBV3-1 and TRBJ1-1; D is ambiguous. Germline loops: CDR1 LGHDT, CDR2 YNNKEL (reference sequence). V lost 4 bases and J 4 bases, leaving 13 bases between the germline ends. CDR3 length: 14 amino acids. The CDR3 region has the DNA TGTGCCAGCAGCCTGGAGGGCCCAGGCACTGAAGCTTTCTTT. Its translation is CASSLEGPGTEAFF.

The CDR3 nucleotides read TGTGCTAGTGCCCAGGGGGGGCGGTCCACCCACAATGAGCAGTTCTTC. It yields the protein CASAQGGRSTHNEQFF. The chain couples TRBV12-5 to TRBJ2-1; D may match TRBD1 or TRBD2 (7 bases each). V was cut by 7 bases and J by 5 bases, with 21 bases left in between. Germline CDR1 LGHNT, CDR2 FRNRAP. There are 16 residues in the CDR3.

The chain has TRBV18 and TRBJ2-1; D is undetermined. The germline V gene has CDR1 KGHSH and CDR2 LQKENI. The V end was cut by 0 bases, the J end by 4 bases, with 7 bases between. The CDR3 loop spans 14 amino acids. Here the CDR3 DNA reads TGTGCCAGCTCACCACCGCATTTGTACAATGAGCAGTTCTTC. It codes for CASSPPHLYNEQFF. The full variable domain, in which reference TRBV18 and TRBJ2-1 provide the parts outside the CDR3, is NAGVMQNPRHLVRRRGQEARLRCSPMKGHSHVYWYRQLPEEGLKFMVYLQKENIIDESGMPKERFSAEFPKEGPSILRIQQVVRGDSAAYFCASSPPHLYNEQFFGPGTRLTVL.

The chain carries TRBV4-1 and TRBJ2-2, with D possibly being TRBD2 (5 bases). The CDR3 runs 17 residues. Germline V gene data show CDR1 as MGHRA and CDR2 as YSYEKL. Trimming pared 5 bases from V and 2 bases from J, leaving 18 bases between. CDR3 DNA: TGCGCCAGCAGCTTTCGACTGGTGGCGGGCAACACCGGGGAGCTGTTTTTT. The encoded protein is CASSFRLVAGNTGELFF.

The CDR3 nucleotides read TGTGCCAGCTCACGATCACTCGCGGTTAGCAATGAGCAGTTCTTC. Its translation: CASSRSLAVSNEQFF. The chain combines TRBV18 with TRBJ2-1; no reliable D call. Germline CDR1 and CDR2: KGHSH and LQKENI. The CDR3 totals 15 residues. V dropped 4 bases and J dropped 6 bases, with 16 bases sitting between them. The variable domain in full, with the rest retrieved from reference TRBV18 and TRBJ2-1, is NAGVMQNPRHLVRRRGQEARLRCSPMKGHSHVYWYRQLPEEGLKFMVYLQKENIIDESGMPKERFSAEFPKEGPSILRIQQVVRGDSAAYFCASSRSLAVSNEQFFGPGTRLTVL.

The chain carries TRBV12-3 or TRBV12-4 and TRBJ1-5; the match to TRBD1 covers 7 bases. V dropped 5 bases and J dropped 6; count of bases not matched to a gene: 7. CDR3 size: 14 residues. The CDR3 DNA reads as TGTGCCAGCAGTCCCGGGACAGAACTTCAGCCCCAGCATTTT. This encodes CASSPGTELQPQHF.

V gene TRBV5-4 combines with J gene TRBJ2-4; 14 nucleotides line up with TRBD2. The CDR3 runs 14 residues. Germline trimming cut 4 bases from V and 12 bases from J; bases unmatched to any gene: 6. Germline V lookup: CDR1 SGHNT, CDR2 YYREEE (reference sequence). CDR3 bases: TGTGCCAGCAGCCTGGCGGGGACTAGCGGGAGTCAGTACTTC. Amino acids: CASSLAGTSGSQYF.

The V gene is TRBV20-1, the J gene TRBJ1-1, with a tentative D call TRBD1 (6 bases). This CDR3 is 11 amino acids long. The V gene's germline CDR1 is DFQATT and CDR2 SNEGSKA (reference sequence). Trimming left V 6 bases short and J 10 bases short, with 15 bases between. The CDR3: CSAGGGIGAFF. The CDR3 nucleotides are TGCAGTGCGGGTGGGGGCATTGGAGCTTTCTTT.

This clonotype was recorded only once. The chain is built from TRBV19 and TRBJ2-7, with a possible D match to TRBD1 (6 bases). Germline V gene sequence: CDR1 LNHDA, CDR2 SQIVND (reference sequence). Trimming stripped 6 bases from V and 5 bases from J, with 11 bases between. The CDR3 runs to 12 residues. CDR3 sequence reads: CASSTSGDEQYF. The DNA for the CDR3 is TGTGCCAGTAGCACCTCAGGGGACGAGCAGTACTTC.